This TCR beta chain stems from a study of T cell repertoires in cytomegalovirus infection. About the study: The study used recently identified HLA-C-restricted and well-studied HLA-B-restricted CMV epitopes. A matching HLA type, together with CMV infection, was signaled by public TCR beta signatures. Study results and caveats: CMV-specific HLA-C-restricted TCR beta clonotypes dominated the ex vivo response.

Regarding this clonotype: The target antigen is unknown.

In TCRdb, the reads were re-called with MiXCR into one record per CDR3 protein. The sample yields 640,000 or so distinct CDR3 sequences, about 33% seen once. With 2 bases removed from V and 0 bases from J, the gap between germline ends came to 14 bases. Germline values: CDR1 MNHNY, CDR2 SVGAGI (reference sequence). The CDR3 totals 18 residues. The sequences come from cultured PBMCs, collected from culture after CMV antigen stimulation. V usage is TRBV6-6 and J usage is TRBJ1-6, with no clear D. The TCR comes from a human donor in good health (CMV status not recorded). Some clones in this sample may be carry-over from other donors' samples. CDR3 DNA sequence: TGTGCCAGCAGTTACATTCGCGCGGGTACCTCCTATAATTCACCCCTCCACTTT. Its protein is CASSYIRAGTSYNSPLHF.